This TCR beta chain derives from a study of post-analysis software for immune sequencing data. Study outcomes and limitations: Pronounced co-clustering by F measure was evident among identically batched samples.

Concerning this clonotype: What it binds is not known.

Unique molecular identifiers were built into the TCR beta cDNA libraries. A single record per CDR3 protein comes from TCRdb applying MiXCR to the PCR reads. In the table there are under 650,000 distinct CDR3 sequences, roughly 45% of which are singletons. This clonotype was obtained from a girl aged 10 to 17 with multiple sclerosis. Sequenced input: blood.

The CDR3 coding sequence is TGCAGCGTTGAAGGGGGCAGGGGCCTTGACTATGGCTACACCTTC. Amino acids: CSVEGGRGLDYGYTF. The chain joins TRBV29-1 to TRBJ1-2, with D perhaps TRBD1 (6 bases). V lost 1 base to trimming and J lost 3 bases, with 15 bases between them. The CDR3 spans 15 residues. Per the germline V gene, CDR1 is SQVTM and CDR2 is ANQGSEA.